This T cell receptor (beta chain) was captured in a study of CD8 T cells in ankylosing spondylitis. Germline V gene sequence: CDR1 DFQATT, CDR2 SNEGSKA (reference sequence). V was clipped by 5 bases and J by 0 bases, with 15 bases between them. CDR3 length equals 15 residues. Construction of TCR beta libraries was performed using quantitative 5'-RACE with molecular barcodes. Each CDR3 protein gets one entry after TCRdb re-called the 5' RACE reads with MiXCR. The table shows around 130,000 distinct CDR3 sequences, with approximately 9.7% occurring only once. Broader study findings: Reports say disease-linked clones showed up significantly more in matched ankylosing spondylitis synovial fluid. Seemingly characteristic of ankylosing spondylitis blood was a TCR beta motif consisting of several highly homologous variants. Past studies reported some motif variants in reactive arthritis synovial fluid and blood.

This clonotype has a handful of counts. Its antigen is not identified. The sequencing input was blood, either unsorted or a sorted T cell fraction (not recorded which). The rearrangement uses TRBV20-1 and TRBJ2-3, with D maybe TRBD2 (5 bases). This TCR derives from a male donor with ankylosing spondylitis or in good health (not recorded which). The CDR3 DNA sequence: TGCAGTGCTGCCCGGGGAGCCTCTAGCACAGATACGCAGTATTTT. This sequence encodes CSAARGASSTDTQYF.